Included here is one TCR beta chain sequence, with context. This sample stems from a study of molecular identifiers for immune sequencing clone quantification. Study background: Sequencing covered four of five parts into which replicate RNA from about 20,000 or 100,000 naive CD8 cells was split.

A single record per CDR3 protein comes from TCRdb applying MiXCR to the PCR reads. The sample includes about 630,000 distinct CDR3 sequences, 25% of them seen just once. V shed 4 bases and J shed 10 bases, with 18 bases lying between them. The CDR3 is 14 amino acids. CDR1 and CDR2 (germline): SGDLS, YYNGEE. The V call is TRBV9, the J call TRBJ2-1; D is perhaps TRBD2 (6 bases). Specimen: naive CD8+ T cells from blood, with Jurkat cell RNA spiked in. Sample subset: FACS-sorted CD8+CD4-CCR7+CD45RA+ naive T cells. This TCR was recovered from a human donor in good health. Some libraries in this study had Jurkat cell RNA spiked in. CDR3 nucleotides: TGTGCCAGCAGCTCTCCGGGGCGGGGACTCGAGCAGTTCTTC. Translating gives CASSSPGRGLEQFF.